A single sample gave rise to the 4 T cell receptor beta chains below, sequenced in a study of response to subunit inactivated influenza vaccine. Each CDR3 protein is one row after TCRdb ran MiXCR on the RT-PCR reads. The sample has about 540,000 distinct CDR3 sequences, under 30% seen once. The sample also formed part of further work on T cells expressing NK-cell markers. That report notes: The authors made TCR beta cDNA libraries by 5'RACE template switching. This switching added a universal primer site and UMIs.

Sequences were derived from CD4+ T cells sorted from PBMCs, sampled approximately 12 days after vaccination. The receptors originated from a man aged 50-59 years who received an inactivated influenza vaccine.

In its sample, this clonotype was seen once. This chain connects TRBV19 to TRBJ2-7; 7 positions agree with TRBD1. The V gene's germline CDR1 is LNHDA and CDR2 SQIVND (reference sequence). V was pared by 6 bases and J by 6 bases, with 14 bases of the junction left unmatched. This CDR3 contains 15 residues. Written as DNA, the CDR3 is TGTGCCAGTAGCCGAGGACAGGCCCAGAGTGGCGAGCAGTACTTC. The encoded protein is CASSRGQAQSGEQYF.

Here the CDR3 DNA reads TGTGCCAGCAGCCAAGATTTGGGTGTGGCGCGGCTAATCGCAGATACGCAGTATTTT. Its translation is CASSQDLGVARLIADTQYF. This chain links TRBV4-2 with TRBJ2-3; D remains unclear. The CDR3 consists of 19 residues. Germline loops: CDR1 LGHNA, CDR2 YNFKEQ. Trimming stripped 0 bases from V and 4 bases from J, with 23 bases between.

The chain joins TRBV12-3 or TRBV12-4 to TRBJ1-4; the match to TRBD1 covers 9 bases. J gave up 4 bases and V 5 bases, and 5 bases lay outside the gene matches. CDR3 length: 15 amino acids. CDR3 residues: CASSPGTGNNEKLFF. The CDR3 DNA is TGTGCCAGCAGTCCCGGGACAGGGAATAATGAAAAACTGTTTTTT.

CDR3 loop: CSVGGFAEAFF. CDR3 sequence (DNA): TGCAGCGTTGGTGGGTTCGCTGAAGCTTTCTTT. The V gene is TRBV29-1, the J gene TRBJ1-1, with no clear D. CDR1 SQVTM and CDR2 ANQGSEA come from the germline V gene. Trimming took off 4 bases at V and 6 bases at J, with 9 bases between the two ends. The CDR3 is 11 amino acids.